The 10 T cell receptor beta chains listed next were all sequenced from one sample in a study of T cells after yellow fever vaccination. TCRdb processed the 5' RACE reads anew with MiXCR; each CDR3 protein has one entry. In the table there are around 500,000 distinct CDR3 sequences, roughly a fifth of which are singletons. The sample in question was PBMCs, obtained roughly 20 days after the first yellow fever vaccination. These TCRs come from a man between 18 and 35 years old who received the YFV17D yellow fever vaccine.

V gene TRBV6-1 combines with J gene TRBJ2-2; a weak D match, TRBD1 (6 bases). Germline V lookup: CDR1 MNHNS, CDR2 SASEGT. The length of the CDR3 is 16 residues. V dropped 4 bases and J dropped 3 bases, with 15 bases sitting between them. This CDR3 is CASSVHRARDTGELFF. CDR3 DNA sequence: TGTGCCAGCAGTGTACACAGGGCTCGGGACACCGGGGAGCTGTTTTTT.

This clonotype has a handful of counts. The chain recombines TRBV4-3 with TRBJ1-3; D gene unclear. This CDR3 contains 18 residues. Per the germline V gene, CDR1 is LGHNA and CDR2 is YSLEER. The ends were cut back, 0 bases at V and 0 bases at J, with 15 bases in the middle. The CDR3 bases are TGCGCCAGCAGCCAAGAATCGGGGTACTCGAGCTCTGGAAACACCATATATTTT. Its protein is CASSQESGYSSSGNTIYF.

There are a few counts of this clonotype. V is TRBV24-1 and J is TRBJ2-3, with TRBD2 matching 8 bases. J was trimmed by 3 bases and V by 2 bases; bases with no gene match: 3. Germline-derived CDR1 and CDR2 are KGHDR and SFDVKD. The CDR3 covers 15 residues. DNA for the CDR3: TGTGCCACCAGTGATTCCGCGGGGGGTACAGATACGCAGTATTTT. Amino acid sequence: CATSDSAGGTDTQYF.

This clonotype was observed a few times. The CDR3 bases are TGCGCCAGCAGCTCGACGGCTAGCGGGGGCTACGAGCAGTACGTC. Translation: CASSSTASGGYEQYV. The chain links TRBV4-1 to TRBJ2-7; 10 positions match TRBD2. Unmatched junction bases numbered 7, after V lost 5 bases and J lost 3 bases. Germline V CDR1 and CDR2: MGHRA, YSYEKL. This CDR3 is 15 amino acids long.

This clonotype appeared a few times. V gene TRBV24-1 combines with J gene TRBJ2-1, with D hard to call. The germline V and J ends were trimmed by 3 bases and 6 bases, with 17 bases remaining between them. The CDR3 extends over 16 amino acids. Germline loops: CDR1 KGHDR, CDR2 SFDVKD. CDR3 DNA sequence: TGTGCCACCAGTGATCCAAGTTGGGGTCGAGTCAATGAGCAGTTCTTC. Encoded protein: CATSDPSWGRVNEQFF.

The CDR3 sequence: CATSDSQAVGGELFF. Written as DNA, the CDR3 is TGTGCCACCAGTGATTCCCAGGCGGTGGGCGGGGAGCTGTTTTTT. This rearrangement joins TRBV24-1 to TRBJ2-2; no definite D call. This CDR3 region has 15 residues. Per the germline V gene, CDR1 is KGHDR and CDR2 is SFDVKD. With 2 bases removed from V and 7 bases from J, the gap between germline ends came to 13 bases.

This clonotype has a handful of counts. This rearrangement joins TRBV29-1 to TRBJ1-1; tentatively, D is TRBD1 (5 bases). Trimming removed 4 bases at V and 3 bases at J, with 12 bases between. The CDR3 has 13 amino acids. CDR1 is SQVTM, CDR2 ANQGSEA, per germline. In nucleotides, the CDR3 is TGCAGCGTTGCACAGGCGGGGGACACTGAAGCTTTCTTT. Translation: CSVAQAGDTEAFF.

This chain joins TRBV7-8 and TRBJ2-3; no reliable D call. Trimming took 5 bases from V and 6 from J, leaving 9 bases between them. Germline lookup yields CDR1 SGHVS and CDR2 FQNEAQ. This CDR3 region has 12 residues. CDR3 sequence: CASSATRDTQYF. CDR3 nucleotides: TGTGCCAGCAGCGCAACTCGGGATACGCAGTATTTT.

The chain uses TRBV18 and TRBJ1-4; possible D gene TRBD1, 6 bases. The ends were cut back, 5 bases at V and 7 bases at J, with 17 bases in the middle. CDR1 KGHSH and CDR2 LQKENI come from the germline V gene. The CDR3 consists of 15 residues. Here the CDR3 DNA reads TGTGCCAGCTCAGGACGACAGGCCGAAGGTGAAAAACTGTTTTTT. Translating it yields CASSGRQAEGEKLFF.

V gene TRBV6-6 combines with J gene TRBJ2-1; D is uncertain. The ends were cut back, 0 bases at V and 14 bases at J, with 8 bases in the middle. This CDR3 contains 11 residues. Germline V gene data show CDR1 as MNHNY and CDR2 as SVGAGI (reference sequence). As DNA, the CDR3 is TGTGCCAGCAGTTACTCGTTAATCGAGTTCTTC. The encoded protein is CASSYSLIEFF.